This T cell receptor beta chain was recovered during a study of T cell responses to AZD1222 COVID-19 vaccine. Second-dose schedules of about 4 or about 12 weeks were combined. Findings of the study overall: Of the AZD1222 recipients, only 5 or 6 were seropositive at baseline. Donors in the cohort were predominantly white British and more often female, and clonal diversity was possibly underestimated.

Germline CDR1 and CDR2: LNHDA and SQIVND (reference sequence). V was shortened by 11 bases and J by 0 bases, with 5 bases between the two germline ends. The CDR3 extends over 12 amino acids. As regards this clone: The antigen is undetermined.

Clones were read by immunoSEQ multiplex PCR, and TCRdb kept only the in-frame ones, dropping some. The sample lists some 86,000 clones; about nine tenths were seen once. The TCR sequence derives from an adult who received the AZD1222 COVID-19 vaccine. The chain links TRBV19 to TRBJ1-6; D is unclear. The sample consisted of peripheral blood, taken 28 days after the second AZD1222 dose. The CDR3 coding sequence is TGTGCCTCCAGCTCCTATAATTCACCCCTCCACTTT. It specifies CASSSYNSPLHF.